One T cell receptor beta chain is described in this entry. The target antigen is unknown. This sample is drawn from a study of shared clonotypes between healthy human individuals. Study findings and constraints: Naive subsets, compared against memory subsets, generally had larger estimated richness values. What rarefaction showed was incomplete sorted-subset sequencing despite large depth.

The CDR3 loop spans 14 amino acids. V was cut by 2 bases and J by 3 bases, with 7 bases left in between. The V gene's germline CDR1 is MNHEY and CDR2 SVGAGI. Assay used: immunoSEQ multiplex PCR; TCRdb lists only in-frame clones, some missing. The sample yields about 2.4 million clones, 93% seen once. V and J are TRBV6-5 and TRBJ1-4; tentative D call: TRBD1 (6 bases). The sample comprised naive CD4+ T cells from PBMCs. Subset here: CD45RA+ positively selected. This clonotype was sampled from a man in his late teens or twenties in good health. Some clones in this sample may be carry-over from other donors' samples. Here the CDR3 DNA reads TGTGCCAGCAGTTACGGACAGCCTAATGAAAAACTGTTTTTT. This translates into CASSYGQPNEKLFF.